The 28 T cell receptor beta chains presented below share a single source sample, sequenced in a study of blood T cell repertoires in COVID-19. Measured with immunoSEQ multiplex PCR; TCRdb has only the in-frame clones, and not every one. Of 78,000 or so clones listed, about 80% were seen once; the top ten hold approximately 12%. The material sequenced was peripheral blood. All receptors come from a man older than 75 with acute or convalescent COVID-19.

This clone came up a few times. V usage is TRBV5-8 and J usage is TRBJ1-2, with TRBD1 matching 12 bases. Germline trimming cut 5 bases from V and 5 bases from J; bases unmatched to any gene: 13. The CDR3 length is 17 residues. Germline CDR1 SGHTS, CDR2 YDEGEE. DNA for the CDR3: TGTGCCAGCAGTCTACCAGGGACAGGGGGCGCGGCGTATGGCTACACCTTC. Its protein is CASSLPGTGGAAYGYTF.

The genes are TRBV3-1 (or the pseudogene TRBV3-2) and TRBJ1-2, with unresolved D. The germline gives CDR1 LGHDT, CDR2 YNNKEL (reference sequence). The V and J ends lost 1 base and 1 base respectively, with 4 bases between them. The CDR3 has 13 amino acids. The CDR3 reads CASSQGDNYGYTF. The CDR3 coding sequence is TGTGCCAGCAGCCAAGGCGATAACTATGGCTACACCTTC.

V is TRBV4-2 and J is TRBJ1-6, with 9 bases matching TRBD1. Germline values: CDR1 LGHNA, CDR2 YNFKEQ. The CDR3 has 16 amino acids. V shed 5 bases and J 5 bases; nucleotides not matched to a gene: 7. CDR3: CASSYTGGENNSPLHF. The CDR3, as DNA: TGTGCCAGCAGCTATACAGGGGGCGAGAATAATTCACCCCTCCACTTT.

This chain connects TRBV5-1 to TRBJ2-7; 7 bases fit TRBD2. CDR3 length: 15 amino acids. Trimming cost V 6 bases and J 6 bases; bases outside gene matches: 15. CDR1 SGHRS and CDR2 YFSETQ come from the germline V gene. CDR3 bases: TGCGCCAGCATTTGGGCGGGGGTGACCTCTAGCGAGCAGTACTTC. Translated: CASIWAGVTSSEQYF.

This chain uses TRBV11-3 with TRBJ2-3, with D perhaps TRBD2 (5 bases). Per the germline V gene, CDR1 is SGHNT and CDR2 is YENEEA. This CDR3 contains 12 residues. Deletions cut 9 bases from V and 1 base from J, with 8 bases between. CDR3 sequence (DNA): TGTGCCAGTTCCGGGGGCACAGATACGCAGTATTTT. Protein sequence: CASSGGTDTQYF.

The rearrangement joins TRBV19 to TRBJ1-4; the D is unclear. Trimming left V 7 bases short and J 0 bases short, with 9 bases between. This CDR3 contains 14 residues. From germline, CDR1 is LNHDA and CDR2 SQIVND (reference sequence). In DNA, the CDR3 is TGTGCCAGTATCCCCTCTGCAACTAATGAAAAACTGTTTTTT. Protein: CASIPSATNEKLFF.

The chain carries TRBV19 and TRBJ1-5, with 10 bases that match TRBD1. With V trimmed by 5 bases and J by 1 base, 5 bases remained unmatched. CDR1 is LNHDA and CDR2 is SQIVND in the germline V gene (reference sequence). This CDR3 comprises 16 residues. CDR3 in DNA: TGTGCCAGTAGTGACGACAGGGGGCAAAGCAATCAGCCCCAGCATTTT. Its protein is CASSDDRGQSNQPQHF.

This clone occurred a few times. V gene TRBV12-1 combines with J gene TRBJ2-2; TRBD2, the table's D call, lacks a check against the DNA. TRBV12-1 is deemed a pseudogene. This CDR3 region has 16 residues. The CDR3 bases are TGTGCCAGCACCTTCCGGACTAGAGAGAACACCGGGGAGCTGTTTTTT. It is translated as CASTFRTRENTGELFF.

A few counts support this clone. This chain links TRBV30 with TRBJ1-1, with D possibly being TRBD1 (5 bases). The CDR3 length is 13 residues. V lost 3 bases, J lost 1 base, and 9 bases lay in between. CDR1 GTSNPN and CDR2 SVGIG come from the germline V gene (reference sequence). The CDR3 region is CAWRQGANTEAFF. The CDR3 DNA follows: TGTGCCTGGAGGCAAGGGGCGAACACTGAAGCTTTCTTT.

V is TRBV9 and J is TRBJ2-3, with unresolved D. Germline V gene sequence: CDR1 SGDLS, CDR2 YYNGEE. V shed 3 bases and J shed 3 bases, with 8 bases lying between them. The CDR3 has 13 amino acids. As DNA, the CDR3 is TGTGCCAGCAGCGCCTCTTTGACAGATACGCAGTATTTT. Translation: CASSASLTDTQYF.

This clone was seen once. V and J are TRBV19 and TRBJ1-4; the D gene is possibly TRBD1 (6 bases). CDR3 size: 15 residues. Germline V gene data show CDR1 as LNHDA and CDR2 as SQIVND (reference sequence). The V end was cut by 7 bases, the J end by 7 bases, with 19 bases between. In DNA, the CDR3 is TGTGCCAGTACCGACCCGGGACAACCGAGTGAAAAACTGTTTTTT. It specifies CASTDPGQPSEKLFF. Drawing the rest from reference TRBV19 and TRBJ1-4, the complete variable domain is DGGITQSPKYLFRKEGQNVTLSCEQNLNHDAMYWYRQDPGQGLRLIYYSQIVNDFQKGDIAEGYSVSREKKESFPLTVTSAQKNPTAFYLCASTDPGQPSEKLFFGSGTQLSVL.

The CDR3 region has the DNA TGTGCCAGCAGCTCCCTAGCGGGGGGGTACGAGCAGTACTTC. This codes for CASSSLAGGYEQYF. The chain carries TRBV13 and TRBJ2-5, with 12 bases lining up with TRBD2. The J call is in doubt because the DNA end fits TRBJ2-7 better. This CDR3 has 14 residues. Germline CDR1 and CDR2: PRHDT and FYEKMQ (reference sequence).

DNA for the CDR3: TGCAGTGCTAGTGTGAACAGGGTTAATGAGCAGTTCTTC. It is translated as CSASVNRVNEQFF. The rearrangement uses TRBV20-1 and TRBJ2-1; TRBD1 is a possible D gene (6 bases). The V end lost 3 bases, the J end lost 7 bases, and 13 bases lay between the germline ends. The length of the CDR3 is 13 residues. Germline lookup yields CDR1 DFQATT and CDR2 SNEGSKA (reference sequence).

V is TRBV7-3 and J is TRBJ2-3; D might be TRBD1 (6 bases). This CDR3 is built from 12 residues. With 1 base removed from V and 10 bases from J, the gap between germline ends came to 9 bases. The germline CDR1 and CDR2 sequences are SGHTA and FQGTGA. The CDR3 here is CASSLRAGAQYF. The CDR3 region has the DNA TGTGCCAGCAGCTTAAGGGCAGGGGCGCAGTATTTT.

CDR3 coding DNA: TGTGCCAGCAGTTTTCAGGGGGTCCCCACAGATACGCAGTATTTT. This sequence encodes CASSFQGVPTDTQYF. V usage is TRBV6-5 and J usage is TRBJ2-3; 7 bases agree with TRBD1. Germline V gene sequence: CDR1 MNHEY, CDR2 SVGAGI. This CDR3 has 15 amino acids. The J segment lost 2 bases and the V segment lost 4 bases, leaving 6 bases of the junction unmatched.

The V and J genes are TRBV29-1 and TRBJ2-3, with 8 bases that match TRBD2. Germline V gene lookup returns CDR1 SQVTM and CDR2 ANQGSEA. V dropped 2 bases and J dropped 8; count of bases not matched to a gene: 12. CDR3 size: 15 residues. The CDR3 nucleotides are TGCAGCGTTGAATCGTTCGGACGGGGGGGCGGTACGCAGTATTTT. As protein: CSVESFGRGGGTQYF.

The J gene is TRBJ2-2, the V gene TRBV29-1; the D is unclear. Trimming stripped 4 bases from V and 2 bases from J, with 14 bases between. This CDR3 region has 15 residues. Germline CDR1 reads SQVTM; CDR2 reads ANQGSEA. This chain's CDR3 is CSVGGTSSNTGELFF. The DNA of the CDR3 is TGCAGCGTTGGAGGAACTTCCTCTAACACCGGGGAGCTGTTTTTT.

The rearrangement links TRBV19 to TRBJ2-1, with a weak D call TRBD1 (6 bases). Trimming took 5 bases from V and 2 from J, leaving 13 bases between them. CDR1 is LNHDA and CDR2 is SQIVND in the germline V gene (reference sequence). The CDR3 contains 15 residues. The CDR3 DNA follows: TGTGCCAGTAGTTTTGAGGGGGTCCCCTACAATGAGCAGTTCTTC. It translates to CASSFEGVPYNEQFF.

This chain links TRBV9 with TRBJ2-7; 10 bases map to TRBD1. Germline lookup yields CDR1 SGDLS and CDR2 YYNGEE. CDR3 length equals 18 residues. The J segment lost 6 bases and the V segment lost 5 bases, leaving 20 bases of the junction unmatched. The CDR3: CASSETGTGVFGSGEQYF. CDR3 coding DNA: TGTGCCAGCAGTGAAACCGGGACAGGGGTCTTCGGATCTGGCGAGCAGTACTTC.

The chain carries TRBV19 and TRBJ1-3, with 7 bases lining up with TRBD1. The junction had 8 bases not matched to a gene; V was cut back by 6 bases and J by 0 bases. Germline V gene lookup returns CDR1 LNHDA and CDR2 SQIVND (reference sequence). CDR3 length equals 16 residues. The chain's CDR3 is CASRLAGQSSGNTIYF. The DNA of the CDR3 is TGTGCCAGTAGGCTCGCGGGACAGTCCTCTGGAAACACCATATATTTT. Together with reference TRBV19 and TRBJ1-3, the CDR3 gives the full variable domain: DGGITQSPKYLFRKEGQNVTLSCEQNLNHDAMYWYRQDPGQGLRLIYYSQIVNDFQKGDIAEGYSVSREKKESFPLTVTSAQKNPTAFYLCASRLAGQSSGNTIYFGEGSWLTVV.

V and J are TRBV5-1 and TRBJ2-3, with TRBD1 as a possible D gene (6 bases). The CDR3 is 14 residues long. The germline gives CDR1 SGHRS, CDR2 YFSETQ. V was trimmed by 7 bases and J by 4 bases, leaving 16 bases between them. The CDR3 DNA sequence: TGCGCCAGCTTTCGCGATAGGACAGCAGATACGCAGTATTTT. This translates into CASFRDRTADTQYF.

This chain joins TRBV29-1 and TRBJ1-2; TRBD1 might be the D (6 bases). Trimming shortened V by 3 bases and J by 6 bases, and 14 bases separated the two germline ends. CDR1 and CDR2 from the germline V gene are SQVTM and ANQGSEA. CDR3 size: 13 residues. Here the CDR3 reads CSVEGGRRNGYTF. The CDR3 DNA is TGCAGCGTTGAGGGGGGGCGCAGGAATGGCTACACCTTC.

CDR3 sequence (DNA): TGTGCCAGCAGTGACGGACTACAGCGGCAAGAAGCTTTCTTT. Translation gives CASSDGLQRQEAFF. The chain is built from TRBV6-1 and TRBJ1-1; D gene uncertain. Germline CDR1 reads MNHNS; CDR2 reads SASEGT. Trimming took off 3 bases at V and 8 bases at J, with 16 bases between the two ends. This CDR3 has 14 residues.

The rearrangement links TRBV3-1 (or the pseudogene TRBV3-2) to TRBJ2-1, with D possibly matching TRBD1 (5 bases). The V gene lost 1 base and the J gene lost 1 base, with 8 bases spanning the gap. The CDR3 sequence is 15 residues long. Per germline, CDR1 LGHDT and CDR2 YNNKEL (reference sequence). CDR3 protein: CASSQGGPSYNEQFF. DNA for the CDR3: TGTGCCAGCAGCCAAGGGGGCCCTTCCTACAATGAGCAGTTCTTC.

This clone appeared a few times. The V call is TRBV3-1 (or the pseudogene TRBV3-2), the J call TRBJ2-2, with a tentative D call TRBD1 (7 bases). The V gene's germline CDR1 is LGHDT and CDR2 YNNKEL (reference sequence). Trimming pared 4 bases from V and 7 bases from J, leaving 16 bases between. This CDR3 region has 15 residues. DNA for the CDR3: TGTGCCAGCAGCCCCCGACAGGGAGGTGGCGGGGAGCTGTTTTTT. Its translation: CASSPRQGGGGELFF.

The genes are TRBV14 and TRBJ2-7; a possible D gene is TRBD1 (6 bases). The V and J ends lost 1 base and 5 bases respectively, with 18 bases between them. This CDR3 region has 16 residues. The germline CDR1 and CDR2 sequences are SGHDN and FVKESK. The chain's CDR3 is CASSQAKYREVDEQYF. In DNA, the CDR3 is TGTGCCAGCAGCCAAGCTAAGTACAGGGAAGTCGACGAGCAGTACTTC.

V is TRBV7-3 and J is TRBJ2-1, with 7 bases aligning to TRBD1. CDR3 length equals 13 residues. V shed 8 bases, J shed 7 bases, and the junction held 8 bases outside the gene matches. Per germline, CDR1 SGHTA and CDR2 FQGTGA. CDR3 in DNA: TGTGCCAGCGAAAGGGGGCCGGGGAATGAGCAGTTCTTC. It specifies CASERGPGNEQFF.

The CDR3 spells CASSYRQGRAKNIQYF. Here the CDR3 DNA reads TGTGCCAGCAGCTATCGACAGGGGCGGGCCAAAAACATTCAGTACTTC. The chain combines TRBV5-6 with TRBJ2-4, with 8 nucleotides matching TRBD1. Trimming removed 3 bases from V and 1 base from J; junction bases left unmatched: 6. The germline V gene encodes CDR1 SGHDT and CDR2 YYEEEE. CDR3 length: 16 amino acids.